The text below deals with one T cell receptor beta chain. Which antigen it targets is not known. Base qualities are not recorded, but no much larger clone differs from it by a single base. The CDR3 regions of human TCRbeta chains were analyzed by immunosequencing. Under the source paper's analysis protocol: TCRs in the repertoires were matched against a reference library of SARS-CoV-2-specific TCRs that had been generated with the MIRA antigen-specificity platform. Breadth meant the fraction of unique TCRs that were SARS-CoV-2-associated, whereas depth meant the fraction of total T cells that were SARS-CoV-2-associated. Each spike-specific TCR was assigned to its reactive spike region and to a CD4 or CD8 class using the MIRA data. Log10-transformed breadth and depth values were compared by one-way ANOVA with Sidak's multiple comparisons tests. This immuneACCESS table, as held by TCRdb, lists in-frame sequences with V and J called but not all clones. Of the missing ones, under half trace to an unresolved V gene in checked studies; the others have no known cause. The DNA was the basis for D and trimming; V, J and clone size are from that table. This sample holds 150,000 or so clones; 90% were observed only once. The ten largest make up around 1.9% of the sample.

From its cysteine to its phenylalanine, the CDR3 spans 16 amino acids. The read is trimmed to its CDR3 DNA, 48 bases read in frame from base 1. The germline V gene yields KGHSY for CDR1 and FQNENV for CDR2. V loses 0 bases of germline sequence and J loses 3 bases, and the interval between the two ends is 14 bases. The sample's time point label is to be understood as: baseline before first vaccination. Vaccinee samples came from UK trials COV001 and COV002, including a single-blind randomized controlled phase 2/3 trial of AZD1222 (ChAdOx1 nCoV-19) in healthy adults. Trial participant PBMC samples were collected at day 0 and day 28 after the second dose for TCRbeta chain sequencing. The entry originates in a study of T cell responses to AZD1222 COVID-19 vaccine (dated by TCRdb to the early 2020s). For the study in its entirety: AZD1222 recipients whose second dose came at about 4 weeks and those whose second dose came at about 12 weeks were combined into one group, since spike-specific TCR depth and breadth did not differ between the two schedules. A total of under 250 trial participants underwent TCR sequencing, of whom 207 had received two doses of AZD1222 and approximately 26 had received two doses of the MenACWY control vaccine. Trial participants were enrolled into age subgroups of 18-55, 56-69 and 70-plus years, which contained around 140, 26 and 57 TCR-sequenced participants, respectively.

What the work shows at the level of the full study, not this receptor alone: Conclusions about previously exposed vaccinees are limited, since just a handful of AZD1222 recipients were seropositive for SARS-CoV-2 at baseline. Because no samples from the day 14 peak response were available, repertoires could be characterized only after the peak T cell response. In the small 56-69-year group, the increase in depth fell short of significance, most likely because of low power. Vaccine-associated CD4 TCRs spanned the whole spike protein, with dominant responses in regions 160-218 and 743-854. After two AZD1222 doses, both the breadth and the depth of spike-specific TCRs were significantly higher than at day 0 and than in MenACWY recipients. Reportedly, close to half of the unique spike-specific TCRs recognized epitopes lying outside the regions that are mutated in the B.1.351 and B.1.1.7 variants. Participants were mostly white British and included more females than males, and it was suggested by the authors that clonal diversity may have been underestimated.

The receptor chain draws on TRBV16 and TRBJ1-2; no D gene call is confident. The TCR originated in an adult in good health. The starting material was peripheral blood, obtained on day 0 of AZD1222 vaccination. CDR3 sequence: CASSQSGQPAHYGYTF. The DNA is TGTGCCAGCAGCCAATCCGGGCAACCAGCTCACTATGGCTACACCTTC. When the CDR3 is completed using the reference TRBV16 and TRBJ1-2 genes on either side, the full variable domain is GEEVAQTPKHLVRGEGQKAKLYCAPIKGHSYVFWYQQVLKNEFKFLISFQNENVFDETGMPKERFSAKCLPNSPCSLEIQATKLEDSAVYFCASSQSGQPAHYGYTFGSGTRLTVV.